This record covers a single TCR beta chain. The antigen is undetermined. The V end lost 4 bases, the J end lost 1 base, and 13 bases lay between the germline ends. This CDR3 spans 15 amino acids. Germline loops: CDR1 MGHRA, CDR2 YSYEKL. This entry comes from a study of T cell responses to AZD1222 COVID-19 vaccine. Generated by immunoSEQ multiplex PCR, the TCRdb table keeps only in-frame clones and is missing some. Of over 60,000 clones in the sample, roughly 87% were seen once. Findings and caveats of the study: None of the repertoires were sampled until the peak T cell response had passed. White British people made up most donors, females outnumbered males, and clonal diversity was possibly underestimated.

J is TRBJ1-1 and V is TRBV4-1; no clear D gene. This TCR was sampled from an adult in good health. The sample consisted of peripheral blood, taken on day 0 of AZD1222 vaccination. The CDR3, as DNA: TGCGCCAGCAGCCCCGAACGGCGCAGGAACACTGAAGCTTTCTTT. It encodes CASSPERRRNTEAFF.